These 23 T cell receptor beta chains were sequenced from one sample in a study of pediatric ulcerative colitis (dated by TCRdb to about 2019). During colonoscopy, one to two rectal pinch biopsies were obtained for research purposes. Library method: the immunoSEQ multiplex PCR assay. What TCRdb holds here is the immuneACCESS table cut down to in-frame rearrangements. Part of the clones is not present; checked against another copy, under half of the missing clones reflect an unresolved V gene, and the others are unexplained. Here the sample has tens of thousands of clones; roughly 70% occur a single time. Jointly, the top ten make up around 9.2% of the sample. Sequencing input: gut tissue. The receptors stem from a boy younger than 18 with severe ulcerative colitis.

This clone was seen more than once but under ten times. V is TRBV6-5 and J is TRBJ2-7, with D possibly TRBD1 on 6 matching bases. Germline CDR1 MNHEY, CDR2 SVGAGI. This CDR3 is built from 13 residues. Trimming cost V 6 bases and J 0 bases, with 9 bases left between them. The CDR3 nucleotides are TGTGCCAGCAGCCGGACAGTCTCCTACGAGCAGTACTTC. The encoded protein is CASSRTVSYEQYF.

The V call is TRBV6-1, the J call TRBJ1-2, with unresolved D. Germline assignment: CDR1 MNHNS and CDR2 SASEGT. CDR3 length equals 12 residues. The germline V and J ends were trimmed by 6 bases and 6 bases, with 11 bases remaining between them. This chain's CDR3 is CASSLMRNGYTF. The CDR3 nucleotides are TGTGCCAGCAGCCTTATGCGGAATGGCTACACCTTC.

The CDR3 sequence is CASRSGQGEPYEQYF. CDR3 nucleotide sequence: TGTGCCAGCAGGTCGGGGCAGGGAGAGCCCTACGAGCAGTACTTC. The chain combines TRBV5-5 with TRBJ2-7, with D perhaps TRBD1 or TRBD2 (5 bases each). Germline loops: CDR1 SGHKS, CDR2 YYEKEE (reference sequence). This CDR3 has 15 amino acids. Trimming stripped 5 bases from V and 2 bases from J, with 17 bases between.

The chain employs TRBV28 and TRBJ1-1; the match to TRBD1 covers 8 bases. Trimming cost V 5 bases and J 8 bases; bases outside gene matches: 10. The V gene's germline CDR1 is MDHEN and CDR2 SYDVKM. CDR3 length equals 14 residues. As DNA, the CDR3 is TGTGCCAGCAGTCCACAGGGGGTAAGATTAGAAGCTTTCTTT. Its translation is CASSPQGVRLEAFF.

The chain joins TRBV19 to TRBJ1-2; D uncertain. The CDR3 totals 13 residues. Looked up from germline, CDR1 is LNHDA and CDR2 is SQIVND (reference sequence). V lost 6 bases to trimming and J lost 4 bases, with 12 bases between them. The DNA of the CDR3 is TGTGCCAGTAGCAGAGGTGTCACCTATGGCTACACCTTC. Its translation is CASSRGVTYGYTF.

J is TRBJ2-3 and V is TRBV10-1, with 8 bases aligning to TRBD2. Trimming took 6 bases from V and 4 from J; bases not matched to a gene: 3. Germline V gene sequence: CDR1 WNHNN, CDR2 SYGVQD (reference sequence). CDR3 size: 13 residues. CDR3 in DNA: TGCGCCAGCAGCGCCGGGGGGGCAGATACGCAGTATTTT. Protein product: CASSAGGADTQYF.

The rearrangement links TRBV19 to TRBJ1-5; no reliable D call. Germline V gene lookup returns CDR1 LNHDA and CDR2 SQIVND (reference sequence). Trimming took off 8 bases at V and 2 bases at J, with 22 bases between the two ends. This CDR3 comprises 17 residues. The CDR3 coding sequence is TGTGCCAGTCGAATGGGGTCACGAGGAGTGGGCAATCAGCCCCAGCATTTT. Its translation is CASRMGSRGVGNQPQHF.

The CDR3 loop reads CASSYSARVYEQYF. The CDR3 DNA reads as TGTGCCAGCAGTTACTCTGCCAGGGTCTACGAGCAGTACTTC. The chain uses TRBV6-5 and TRBJ2-7; a possible D gene is TRBD1 (5 bases). V was clipped by 0 bases and J by 3 bases, with 9 bases between them. The length of the CDR3 is 14 residues. Germline values: CDR1 MNHEY, CDR2 SVGAGI.

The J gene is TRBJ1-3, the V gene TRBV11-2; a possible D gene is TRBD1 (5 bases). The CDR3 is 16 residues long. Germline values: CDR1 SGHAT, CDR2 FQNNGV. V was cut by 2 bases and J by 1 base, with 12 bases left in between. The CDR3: CASSLSQGPSGNTIYF. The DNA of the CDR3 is TGTGCCAGCAGCTTATCTCAGGGACCATCTGGAAACACCATATATTTT.

The CDR3: CASSGLAGLEQYF. The CDR3 DNA sequence: TGTGCCAGCTCGGGACTAGCGGGGCTCGAGCAGTACTTC. This chain links TRBV19 with TRBJ2-7; TRBD2 aligns across 13 bases. The CDR3 contains 13 residues. The J segment lost 6 bases and the V segment lost 9 bases, leaving 5 bases of the junction unmatched. Per germline, CDR1 LNHDA and CDR2 SQIVND (reference sequence).

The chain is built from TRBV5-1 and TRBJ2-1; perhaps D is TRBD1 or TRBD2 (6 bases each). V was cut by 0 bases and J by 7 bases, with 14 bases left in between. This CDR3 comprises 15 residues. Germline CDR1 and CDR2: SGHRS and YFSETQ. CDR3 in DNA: TGCGCCAGCAGCTTGGCGGCGTGGGGGGCAAATGAGCAGTTCTTC. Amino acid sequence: CASSLAAWGANEQFF. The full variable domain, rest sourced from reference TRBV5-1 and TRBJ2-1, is KAGVTQTPRYLIKTRGQQVTLSCSPISGHRSVSWYQQTPGQGLQFLFEYFSETQRNKGNFPGRFSGRQFSNSRSEMNVSTLELGDSALYLCASSLAAWGANEQFFGPGTRLTVL.

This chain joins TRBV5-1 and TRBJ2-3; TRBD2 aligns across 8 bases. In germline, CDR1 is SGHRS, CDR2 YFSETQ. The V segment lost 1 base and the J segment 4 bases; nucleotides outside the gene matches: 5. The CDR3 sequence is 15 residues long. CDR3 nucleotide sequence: TGCGCCAGCAGCTTGCAAGGGACTAGGTCAGATACGCAGTATTTT. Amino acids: CASSLQGTRSDTQYF.

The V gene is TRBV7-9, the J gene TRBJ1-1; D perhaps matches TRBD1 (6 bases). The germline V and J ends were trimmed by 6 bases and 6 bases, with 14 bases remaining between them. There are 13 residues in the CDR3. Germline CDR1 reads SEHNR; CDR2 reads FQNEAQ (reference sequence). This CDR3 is CASRSTGSSEAFF. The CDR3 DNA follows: TGTGCCAGCAGGTCTACAGGGTCCTCTGAAGCTTTCTTT.

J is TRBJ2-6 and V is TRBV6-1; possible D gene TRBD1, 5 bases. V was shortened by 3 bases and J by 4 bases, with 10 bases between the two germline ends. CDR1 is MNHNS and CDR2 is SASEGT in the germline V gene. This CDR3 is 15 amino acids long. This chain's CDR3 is CASSDRVKGANVLTF. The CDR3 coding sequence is TGTGCCAGCAGTGACAGGGTGAAAGGGGCCAACGTCCTGACTTTC.

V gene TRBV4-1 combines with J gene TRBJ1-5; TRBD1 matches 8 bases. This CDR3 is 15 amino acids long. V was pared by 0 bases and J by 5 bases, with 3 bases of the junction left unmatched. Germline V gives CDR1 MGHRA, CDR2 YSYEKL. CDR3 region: CASSQDGRGHQPQHF. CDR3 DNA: TGCGCCAGCAGCCAAGACGGCAGGGGGCATCAGCCCCAGCATTTT.

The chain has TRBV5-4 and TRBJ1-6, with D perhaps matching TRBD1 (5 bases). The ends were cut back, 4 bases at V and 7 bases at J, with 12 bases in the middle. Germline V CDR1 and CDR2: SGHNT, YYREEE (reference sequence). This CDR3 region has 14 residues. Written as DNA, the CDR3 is TGTGCCAGCAGCACGGACATGGGGAATTCACCCCTCCACTTT. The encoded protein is CASSTDMGNSPLHF.

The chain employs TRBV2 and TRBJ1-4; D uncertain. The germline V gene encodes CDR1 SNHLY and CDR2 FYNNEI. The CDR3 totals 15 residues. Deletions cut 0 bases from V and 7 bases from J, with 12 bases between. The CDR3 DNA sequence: TGTGCCAGCAGTGAAGCGGCTCTGATGGGTGAAAAACTGTTTTTT. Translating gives CASSEAALMGEKLFF.

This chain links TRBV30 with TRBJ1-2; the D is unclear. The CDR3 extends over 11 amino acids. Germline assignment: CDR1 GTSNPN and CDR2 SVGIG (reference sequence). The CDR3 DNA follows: TGTATGAGAGGGTCTTTCGATGGCTACACCTTC. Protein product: CMRGSFDGYTF.

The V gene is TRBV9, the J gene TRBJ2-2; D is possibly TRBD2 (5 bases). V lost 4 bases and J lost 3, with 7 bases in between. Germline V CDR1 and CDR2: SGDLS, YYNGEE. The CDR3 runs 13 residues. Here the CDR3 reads CASSPDYTGELFF. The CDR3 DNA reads TGTGCCAGCAGCCCGGACTACACCGGGGAGCTGTTTTTT.

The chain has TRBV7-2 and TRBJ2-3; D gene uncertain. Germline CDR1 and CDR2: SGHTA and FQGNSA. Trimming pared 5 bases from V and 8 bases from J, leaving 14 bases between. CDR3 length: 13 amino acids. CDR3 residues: CASSRDEVTTQYF. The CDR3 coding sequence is TGTGCCAGCAGCAGAGACGAAGTTACTACGCAGTATTTT.

The CDR3 DNA follows: TGTGCCAGCAGTCCACGGACAGGGACTGGAAACACCATATATTTT. Amino acid sequence: CASSPRTGTGNTIYF. V usage is TRBV6-1 and J usage is TRBJ1-3; TRBD1 matches at 8 bases. This CDR3 spans 15 amino acids. Germline V gene lookup returns CDR1 MNHNS and CDR2 SASEGT. J gave up 2 bases and V 5 bases, and 5 bases lay outside the gene matches.

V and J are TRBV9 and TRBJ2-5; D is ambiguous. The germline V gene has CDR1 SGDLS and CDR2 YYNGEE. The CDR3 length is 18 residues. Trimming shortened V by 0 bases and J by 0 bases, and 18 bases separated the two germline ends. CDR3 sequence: CASSVEGKSAEYQETQYF. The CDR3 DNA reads TGTGCCAGCAGCGTAGAAGGAAAGTCGGCGGAGTACCAAGAGACCCAGTACTTC.

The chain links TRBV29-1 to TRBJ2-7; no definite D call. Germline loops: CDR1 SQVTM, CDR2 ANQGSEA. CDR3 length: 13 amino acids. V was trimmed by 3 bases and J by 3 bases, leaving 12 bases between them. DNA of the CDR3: TGCAGCGTTGAGGTCCTAAATGACTACGAGCAGTACTTC. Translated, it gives CSVEVLNDYEQYF.